This TCR beta chain was retrieved from a study of tissue T cells after allogeneic stem cell transplantation. The data were produced by immunoSEQ multiplex PCR, yet TCRdb's version contains in-frame clones alone and is incomplete. The table lists 42,000 or so clones, over 85% of them singletons. Remarks on this clone: The antigen is undetermined.

Study results and limitations: Few T cell clones were shared across patients, but motif clusters showed tissue-specific shared signatures.

The CDR3 has 15 amino acids. Germline values: CDR1 LNHDA, CDR2 SQIVND (reference sequence). Trimming stripped 7 bases from V and 3 bases from J, with 15 bases between. The specimen comprised blood, sampled before transplantation. The source is a woman aged 40-69 years who later had graft-versus-host disease after an allogeneic stem cell transplant. The V gene is TRBV19, the J gene TRBJ1-4, with a weak D call TRBD1 (5 bases). For the CDR3, the DNA is TGTGCCAGTACTGAGATACAGGCTCCTAATGAAAAACTGTTTTTT. The encoded protein is CASTEIQAPNEKLFF.